This T cell receptor beta chain was sequenced during a study of blood T cell repertoires in COVID-19. Study in general: Donors in the United States, Italy and Spain gave samples during acute or convalescent COVID-19. Sources were T cells, B-cell-depleted T cells, or PBMCs; the material itself was cDNA or gDNA.

As processed by the authors: By means of reference gene primer amplification, nucleated cell counts were estimated. Repertoires were generated with immunoSEQ multiplex PCR, while TCRdb's copy carries only in-frame clones and drops some. V, J and clone size are taken as reported in that table, and D and trimming were inferred from the DNA itself. The table shows about 180,000 clones, with 70% to 90% occurring only once. CDR1 and CDR2 from the germline V gene are LNHDA and SQIVND (reference sequence). The CDR3 length is 17 residues. Between the trimmed V and J ends, which lost 1 base and 5 bases, there was a span of 17 bases.

This chain connects TRBV19 to TRBJ2-2, with a weak D call TRBD1 (5 bases). This clonotype was obtained from a man aged 55 to 70 with acute or convalescent COVID-19. Source material: peripheral blood. This CDR3 reads CASSIGAGFGLTGELFF. The DNA for the CDR3 is TGTGCCAGTAGTATAGGGGCAGGGTTCGGGTTGACCGGGGAGCTGTTTTTT.